This paragraph reports one T cell receptor (beta chain). Antigen unknown. This sample was taken from a study of cytomegalovirus exposure and HLA in healthy donors. Study-wide findings and caveats: The later analysis indicated that the majority of CMV-associated TCR beta chains appeared HLA-restricted. In vitro assays verified that three CMV-associated chains recognized CMV antigens specifically.

The PCR ran on 60 Vbeta and 13 Jbeta primers. Clones were sequenced by immunoSEQ multiplex PCR, and TCRdb holds only the in-frame ones, with some missing. The sample carries 150,000 to 200,000 clones, 60% to 85% recorded once. The CDR3 covers 20 residues. V shed 4 bases, J shed 2 bases, and the junction held 21 bases outside the gene matches. Germline CDR1 and CDR2: GTSNPN and SVGIG (reference sequence). Donors consisted of healthy bone marrow donors. Donors sampled were nominally healthy, though unrecorded immune exposures were likely. This TCR was recovered from a middle-aged woman in good health and CMV-seronegative. The sequenced material came from PBMCs. The rearrangement uses TRBV30 and TRBJ2-5; 11 bases line up with TRBD2. In DNA form, the CDR3 reads TGTGCCTGGACCAAAGGTCATAGCAAACTAGCGGGAGTGGGTCAAGAGACCCAGTACTTC. Translated, it gives CAWTKGHSKLAGVGQETQYF. The full variable domain, completed using reference TRBV30 and TRBJ2-5, is SQTIHQWPATLVQPVGSPLSLECTVEGTSNPNLYWYRQAAGRGLQLLFYSVGIGQISSEVPQNLSASRPQDRQFILSSKKLLLSDSGFYLCAWTKGHSKLAGVGQETQYFGPGTRLLVL.